One and the same sample provided the 25 T cell receptor beta chains below, sequenced in a study of T cells after yellow fever vaccination. TCRdb used MiXCR to reprocess the 5' RACE reads, holding one entry per CDR3 protein. The sample carries around 360,000 distinct CDR3 sequences, approximately 10% recorded once. This specimen was PBMCs, taken on the day of the first yellow fever vaccination. All receptors come from a young man who received the YFV17D yellow fever vaccine.

This clonotype was seen more than once but under ten times. V gene TRBV6-2 or TRBV6-3 combines with J gene TRBJ1-5; the D gene is possibly TRBD1 (5 bases). Germline values: CDR1 MNHEY, CDR2 SVGEGT. V was pared by 2 bases and J by 4 bases, with 15 bases between. There are 16 residues in the CDR3. DNA for the CDR3: TGTGCCAGCAGTTACCGTCCAGGGTTAAGAAATCAGCCCCAGCATTTT. This translates into CASSYRPGLRNQPQHF.

CDR3 coding DNA: TGTGCCAGCAGCGCCCACAGGGGTGGGAACACTGAAGCTTTCTTT. This codes for CASSAHRGGNTEAFF. The chain employs TRBV7-6 and TRBJ1-1, with 7 bases fitting TRBD1. Germline assignment: CDR1 SGHVS and CDR2 FNYEAQ. The CDR3 is 15 residues long. J was trimmed by 1 base and V by 5 bases; bases with no gene match: 7.

This clonotype has more than one count but fewer than ten. The chain recombines TRBV28 with TRBJ2-3; D gene unclear. Trimming took off 5 bases at V and 0 bases at J, with 15 bases between the two ends. The length of the CDR3 is 16 residues. From germline, CDR1 is MDHEN and CDR2 SYDVKM. CDR3 DNA sequence: TGTGCCAGCAGTCCGACCCTTCCGGACAGCACAGATACGCAGTATTTT. Translation gives CASSPTLPDSTDTQYF.

The gene calls are TRBV4-1 and TRBJ1-4; D is possibly TRBD1 (5 bases). With 6 bases removed from V and 0 bases from J, the gap between germline ends came to 17 bases. This CDR3 has 17 residues. The germline CDR1 and CDR2 sequences are MGHRA and YSYEKL. DNA for the CDR3: TGCGCCAGCAGGGGGCCGGCAGGAGCCGCAACTAATGAAAAACTGTTTTTT. Its protein product is CASRGPAGAATNEKLFF.

The chain recombines TRBV5-1 with TRBJ1-4, with D unclear. Germline V CDR1 and CDR2: SGHRS, YFSETQ. The CDR3 spans 13 residues. Trimming stripped 2 bases from V and 8 bases from J, with 10 bases between. CDR3 sequence reads: CASSFEGHEKLFF. The CDR3, as DNA: TGCGCCAGCAGCTTTGAAGGGCACGAAAAACTGTTTTTT.

The chain has TRBV29-1 and TRBJ2-3; 8 bases fit TRBD2. Trimming cost V 0 bases and J 10 bases; bases outside gene matches: 6. The CDR3 is 13 amino acids. Germline lookup yields CDR1 SQVTM and CDR2 ANQGSEA. The CDR3 sequence is CSVEEWTSWAQYF. Here the CDR3 DNA reads TGCAGCGTTGAAGAGTGGACTAGCTGGGCGCAGTATTTT.

This chain joins TRBV12-3 or TRBV12-4 and TRBJ2-5; a possible D gene is TRBD2 (6 bases). Trimming cost V 6 bases and J 5 bases, with 16 bases left between them. The CDR3 extends over 14 amino acids. The chain's CDR3 is CASRSGTWGETQYF. CDR3 in DNA: TGTGCCAGCAGATCCGGGACTTGGGGGGAGACCCAGTACTTC.

This clonotype was recorded at least ten times. The chain links TRBV5-1 to TRBJ2-7, with TRBD2 matching 7 bases. The CDR3 is 15 amino acids. The germline V gene has CDR1 SGHRS and CDR2 YFSETQ. The V gene end was trimmed by 4 bases and the J gene end by 4 bases; junction bases not matched to a gene: 11. The CDR3, as DNA: TGCGCCAGCAGCCGGAGCGGGGTGGAATCGTACGAGCAGTACTTC. This translates into CASSRSGVESYEQYF.

The chain uses TRBV5-1 and TRBJ2-7, with 8 bases aligning to TRBD1. V shed 3 bases and J 5 bases; nucleotides not matched to a gene: 1. CDR3 length: 12 amino acids. Germline V CDR1 and CDR2: SGHRS, YFSETQ. The CDR3 DNA reads as TGCGCCAGCAGCTGGACAGGGCACGAGCAGTACTTC. It encodes CASSWTGHEQYF.

This clonotype was seen only a few times. V is TRBV5-1 and J is TRBJ2-1, with no clear D. CDR3 length equals 12 residues. The germline V gene encodes CDR1 SGHRS and CDR2 YFSETQ. The V end was cut by 1 base, the J end by 10 bases, with 9 bases between. CDR3 in DNA: TGCGCCAGCAGCTTGTACAGTCTGGAGCAGTTCTTC. This translates into CASSLYSLEQFF.

This clonotype was seen more than once but under ten times. The rearrangement links TRBV5-1 to TRBJ2-6, with unresolved D. The CDR3 spans 16 residues. V lost 0 bases, J lost 0 bases, and 7 bases lay in between. Per germline, CDR1 SGHRS and CDR2 YFSETQ. CDR3 DNA: TGCGCCAGCAGCTTGGGGACCGGCTCTGGGGCCAACGTCCTGACTTTC. Translated, it gives CASSLGTGSGANVLTF.

This chain joins TRBV5-6 and TRBJ2-7; the D is unclear. This CDR3 region has 14 residues. The V end lost 1 base, the J end lost 3 bases, and 11 bases lay between the germline ends. Germline loops: CDR1 SGHDT, CDR2 YYEEEE. DNA of the CDR3: TGTGCCAGCAGCTTGTCCGTCGGAAACTACGAGCAGTACTTC. Translated: CASSLSVGNYEQYF.

The chain joins TRBV7-8 to TRBJ2-4; D gene unclear. The CDR3 loop spans 14 amino acids. Germline loops: CDR1 SGHVS, CDR2 FQNEAQ. The V end lost 0 bases, the J end lost 8 bases, and 11 bases lay between the germline ends. The CDR3 sequence: CASSLALGLDIQYF. The CDR3 DNA sequence: TGTGCCAGCAGCTTAGCCTTGGGGTTGGACATTCAGTACTTC.

This clonotype turned up a few times. The chain couples TRBV7-8 to TRBJ1-1; D gene unclear. The germline CDR1 and CDR2 sequences are SGHVS and FQNEAQ. The CDR3 has 15 residues. Deletions cut 1 base from V and 4 bases from J, with 13 bases between. CDR3 protein: CASSLVFRGGTEAFF. CDR3 in DNA: TGTGCCAGCAGCTTAGTATTTCGGGGTGGCACTGAAGCTTTCTTT.

This clonotype was counted between two and nine times. The J gene is TRBJ2-1, the V gene TRBV29-1, with 9 bases identical to TRBD1. The CDR3 loop spans 17 amino acids. Germline V CDR1 and CDR2: SQVTM, ANQGSEA. V shed 5 bases and J 8 bases; nucleotides not matched to a gene: 19. CDR3 DNA sequence: TGCAGCGTTAATGGTCTCGGGATCGGACAGGGGCAACATGAGCAGTTCTTC. It is translated as CSVNGLGIGQGQHEQFF.

This clonotype was seen a handful of times. V and J are TRBV11-2 and TRBJ2-7; D possibly uses TRBD1 or TRBD2 (5 bases each). V was pared by 5 bases and J by 9 bases, with 14 bases between. The CDR3 extends over 12 amino acids. Germline values: CDR1 SGHAT, CDR2 FQNNGV. The CDR3 here is CASSPQGALQYV. CDR3 DNA sequence: TGTGCCAGCAGCCCGCAGGGAGCTCTGCAGTACGTC.

This clonotype came up many times. The CDR3: CSARVPGIQTYNEQFF. For the CDR3, the DNA is TGCAGTGCTAGAGTTCCTGGGATCCAGACTTACAATGAGCAGTTCTTC. The chain couples TRBV20-1 to TRBJ2-1; no clear D. The germline V gene encodes CDR1 DFQATT and CDR2 SNEGSKA (reference sequence). The CDR3 loop spans 16 amino acids. V dropped 1 base and J dropped 4 bases, with 17 bases sitting between them.

The V gene is TRBV7-4, the J gene TRBJ2-7; D unresolved. The ends were cut back, 5 bases at V and 2 bases at J, with 25 bases in the middle. The CDR3 has 18 amino acids. Germline lookup yields CDR1 SGHVT and CDR2 SQSDAQ. CDR3 sequence (DNA): TGTGCCAGCAGCGTTCTTGGCTCGTCAGCCTCCGGGCCCTACGAGCAGTACGTC. It specifies CASSVLGSSASGPYEQYV.

This sequence joins TRBV7-2 and TRBJ2-3; D might be TRBD1 or TRBD2, each matching 6 bases. The CDR3 is 15 residues long. V lost 3 bases and J 4 bases, leaving 14 bases between the germline ends. Germline assignment: CDR1 SGHTA and CDR2 FQGNSA. CDR3 nucleotides: TGTGCCAGCAGCTTGGGGGGCCTATTTCCAGATACGCAGTATTTT. This translates into CASSLGGLFPDTQYF.

Only a few counts were recorded for this clonotype. This chain joins TRBV18 and TRBJ2-1; TRBD2 agrees at 9 bases. CDR1 KGHSH and CDR2 LQKENI come from the germline V gene. This CDR3 contains 20 residues. J lost 0 bases, V lost 4 bases, and 16 bases had no gene match. The CDR3 nucleotides read TGTGCCAGCTCACTGTCGATTAGCGGGGGCCCTAGGAGCTCCTACAATGAGCAGTTCTTC. The encoded protein is CASSLSISGGPRSSYNEQFF.

This clonotype came up many times. This sequence joins TRBV6-5 and TRBJ1-5, with 8 bases fitting TRBD1. CDR1 and CDR2 (germline): MNHEY, SVGAGI. Trimming removed 2 bases from V and 12 bases from J; junction bases left unmatched: 6. The CDR3 is 13 amino acids. CDR3 sequence reads: CASSYLRQGNQHF. CDR3 nucleotides: TGTGCCAGCAGTTACCTACGACAGGGGAACCAGCATTTT.

The V and J genes are TRBV5-5 and TRBJ2-1, with 9 bases matching TRBD2. J lost 4 bases, V lost 4 bases, and 12 bases had no gene match. CDR3 size: 17 residues. Per the germline V gene, CDR1 is SGHKS and CDR2 is YYEKEE (reference sequence). The CDR3 DNA is TGTGCCAGCAGCCGGACTCGGGCGGGGGGGCCATACAATGAGCAGTTCTTC. It translates to CASSRTRAGGPYNEQFF. Combining the CDR3 with reference TRBV5-5 and TRBJ2-1 gives the whole variable domain DAGVTQSPTHLIKTRGQQVTLRCSPISGHKSVSWYQQVLGQGPQFIFQYYEKEERGRGNFPDRFSARQFPNYSSELNVNALLLGDSALYLCASSRTRAGGPYNEQFFGPGTRLTVL.

This chain connects TRBV7-2 to TRBJ2-2; D may be TRBD2 (6 bases). Germline values: CDR1 SGHTA, CDR2 FQGNSA. The V end lost 5 bases, the J end lost 1 base, and 14 bases lay between the germline ends. The CDR3 totals 16 residues. The CDR3 nucleotides read TGTGCCAGCAGCCCGGTAGCGGTTTTGAACACCGGGGAGCTGTTTTTT. This gives the protein CASSPVAVLNTGELFF. Looking up the rest from reference TRBV7-2 and TRBJ2-2 gives the full variable domain: GAGVSQSPSNKVTEKGKDVELRCDPISGHTALYWYRQSLGQGLEFLIYFQGNSAPDKSGLPSDRFSAERTGGSVSTLTIQRTQQEDSAVYLCASSPVAVLNTGELFFGEGSRLTVL.

Here the CDR3 reads CSAPTWGDDSYEQYF. Here the CDR3 DNA reads TGCAGTGCTCCGACGTGGGGGGACGACTCCTACGAGCAGTACTTC. The chain recombines TRBV20-1 with TRBJ2-7, with D possibly being TRBD2 (6 bases). This CDR3 comprises 15 residues. The germline V gene has CDR1 DFQATT and CDR2 SNEGSKA (reference sequence). Trimming removed 5 bases from V and 0 bases from J, with 17 bases in between.

This clonotype was picked up many times. The gene calls are TRBV18 and TRBJ1-2; tentatively, D is TRBD1 (5 bases). This CDR3 is built from 15 residues. V lost 6 bases, J lost 0 bases, and 14 bases lay in between. The germline CDR1 and CDR2 sequences are KGHSH and LQKENI. Here the CDR3 reads CASSNTGTTNYGYTF. CDR3 nucleotides: TGTGCCAGCTCCAACACAGGAACAACTAACTATGGCTACACCTTC.